What follows describes a single T cell receptor beta chain. Its antigen is still unknown. The sample comes from a study of OX40 agonist ivuxolimab in advanced cancers. Study background: Treatment of patients was with ivuxolimab, an agonistic anti-OX40 (CD134) antibody. Dosing consisted of intravenous ivuxolimab at 0.01 to 10 mg/kg every 2 weeks. Points from the study as a whole: A proportion of nonresponders additionally exhibited low normalized T-cell clonal expansion. CD8+ T cells showed, on average, more clonal expansion than CD4+ cells.

Here immunoSEQ multiplex PCR was the method, and the copy in TCRdb shows in-frame clones only, minus some. The data show some 80,000 clones, approximately 88% seen once. Germline CDR1 is SGHRS and CDR2 is YFSETQ. The CDR3 sequence is 14 residues long. Trimming removed 4 bases at V and 5 bases at J, with 15 bases between. The rearrangement links TRBV5-1 to TRBJ2-5; D is perhaps TRBD1 or TRBD2 (5 bases each). The TCR originated in an adult with an advanced solid tumor such as melanoma, head and neck, liver or kidney cancer. The source was CD4+ or CD8+ T cells sorted from blood, collected in a trial of the OX40 agonist ivuxolimab. CDR3 amino acids: CASSPGTTSETQYF. The DNA of the CDR3 is TGCGCCAGCAGCCCAGGGACCACTTCGGAGACCCAGTACTTC.